The 5 T cell receptor beta chains below come from one sample, sequenced in a study of blood T cells in healthy people across ages. A J-beta primer mix and a sample-barcoded 5' primer were used in a second PCR of roughly 7 to 12 cycles. Using its own MiXCR run on the 5' RACE reads, TCRdb lists one record per CDR3 protein. Of roughly 1,800,000 distinct CDR3 sequences listed, 49% are singletons. Sequenced material: blood. These receptors were collected from a woman in her thirties or forties in good health.

The rearrangement links TRBV29-1 to TRBJ1-2, with D tentatively TRBD1 (6 bases). CDR1 and CDR2 (germline): SQVTM, ANQGSEA. CDR3 length equals 13 residues. V was shortened by 7 bases and J by 2 bases, with 14 bases between the two germline ends. The CDR3 is CSATRTDNYGYTF. CDR3 nucleotides: TGCAGCGCGACCCGGACAGACAACTATGGCTACACCTTC.

The chain is built from TRBV7-9 and TRBJ1-4, with 7 bases that match TRBD1. This CDR3 region has 16 residues. Germline trimming cut 5 bases from V and 4 bases from J; bases unmatched to any gene: 10. Germline lookup yields CDR1 SEHNR and CDR2 FQNEAQ (reference sequence). CDR3 loop: CASSSAPGQINEKLFF. The CDR3 region has the DNA TGTGCCAGCAGCAGCGCGCCGGGACAGATTAATGAAAAACTGTTTTTT.

Note on this clonotype: Since no conserved phenylalanine or tryptophan closes the CDR3, a read error is the likely cause. The J gene is TRBJ2-3, the V gene TRBV12-3 or TRBV12-4, with 9 bases lining up with TRBD2. The CDR3 runs to 15 residues. The ends lost 4 bases at V and 4 bases at J; junction bases unmatched: 6. DNA of the CDR3: TGTGCCAGCAGTTCTCGCGGGGGGGCCGCAGATACGCAGTATTCT. Residues: CASSSRGGAADTQYS.

The genes are TRBV4-1 and TRBJ2-7; 9 bases align to TRBD2. TRBJ2-5 explains the end of the DNA better; the J call may be wrong. This CDR3 contains 15 residues. Germline V CDR1 and CDR2: MGHRA, YSYEKL. DNA for the CDR3: TGCGCCAGCAGCCAAGAAACGCTAGCGGGGGAGACCCAGTACTTC. Amino acid sequence: CASSQETLAGETQYF.

The V call is TRBV24-1, the J call TRBJ2-1, with 8 bases that match TRBD2. The CDR3 runs to 20 residues. CDR1 and CDR2 (germline): KGHDR, SFDVKD. V was pared by 6 bases and J by 4 bases, with 22 bases of the junction left unmatched. The CDR3 loop is CATSTTGGSDPGGGYNEQFF. The CDR3 DNA reads TGTGCCACCAGTACCACGGGAGGGTCCGATCCGGGGGGGGGTTACAATGAGCAGTTCTTC.